This T cell receptor beta chain is from a study of T cells after yellow fever vaccination. TCRdb used MiXCR to reprocess the 5' RACE reads, holding one entry per CDR3 protein. The table includes hundreds of thousands of distinct CDR3 sequences, 12% detected once. This CDR3 has 14 amino acids. Per germline, CDR1 SGHRS and CDR2 YFSETQ. V lost 2 bases, J lost 3 bases, and 11 bases lay in between. The clonotype comes from a man aged 30-40 years who received the YFV17D yellow fever vaccine. The sample in question was PBMCs, obtained on the day of the yellow fever booster vaccination. V usage is TRBV5-1 and J usage is TRBJ2-5; possibly TRBD1 or TRBD2 for D (6 bases each). The CDR3: CASSLGGPKETQYF. In DNA form, the CDR3 reads TGCGCCAGCAGCTTAGGGGGGCCAAAAGAGACCCAGTACTTC.